The source of this T cell receptor beta chain is a study of T-cell memory formation after mild COVID-19. Regarding the study as a whole: Contracting CD8+ clones were enriched in EMRA, CD4+ mainly in CM and EM. Contracting clones from day 15 to 85 had balanced CD4/CD8; later expanders favoured CD4+.

UMIs and sample barcodes were carried by the TCR alpha and TCR beta cDNA libraries that 5'RACE produced using constant-segment primers. One entry per CDR3 protein, called by TCRdb with MiXCR from the 5' RACE reads. The sample comprises about 240,000 distinct CDR3 sequences, 7.5% to 10% of which are singletons, and 22% rests with the top ten. This clonotype was found many times. Its antigen is unidentified. The CDR3 consists of 15 residues. The germline gives CDR1 SGHVS, CDR2 FQNEAQ. The V gene lost 5 bases and the J gene lost 2 bases, with 13 bases spanning the gap. What was sequenced was PBMCs or a T cell subset sorted from them (not recorded which). The TCR was taken from a man aged 18-30 years who had mild COVID-19 (a few samples of this study predate the infection). Cell type and time point are not known. J is TRBJ2-1 and V is TRBV7-8; D ambiguous. This chain's CDR3 is CASSPAEATYNEQFF. DNA of the CDR3: TGTGCCAGCAGCCCCGCAGAAGCCACCTACAATGAGCAGTTCTTC.